These T cell receptor beta chains were read from a single sample in a study of T-cell reconstitution after alpha-beta-depleted transplantation in children. One entry per CDR3 protein results from TCRdb running MiXCR on the PCR reads. The repertoire has about 280,000 distinct CDR3 sequences, more than 9% of them found once; the top ten carry around 24%. Sequencing used peripheral blood, obtained 180 days after TCRalphabeta/CD19-depleted stem cell transplant. All receptors come from a male patient between 2 and 10 years old who had a stem cell transplant for chronic granulomatous disease, so the T cells may come from the graft donor. Both conserved end residues are part of each CDR3. The D gene is left open where the match is weak. Only some rows state a clone size, as once, few, many or a class for expanded clones.

cdr3_nt: TGCAGCGTTGATCCGGGACAGGGCTCCTACAATGAGCAGTTCTTC
cdr3_aa: CSVDPGQGSYNEQFF
j_call: TRBJ2-1
clone_size: many
d_call: TRBD1
v_call: TRBV29-1

cdr3_nt: TGCGCCAGCAGCTTCAAGAACACCGGGGAGCTGTTTTTT
cdr3_aa: CASSFKNTGELFF
j_call: TRBJ2-2
clone_size: many
d_call: NA
v_call: TRBV5-1

cdr3_nt: TGTGCCAGCAGCCTGAGCGACAGGCCCCACGAGCAGTACTTC
cdr3_aa: CASSLSDRPHEQYF
j_call: TRBJ2-7
clone_size: NA
d_call: NA
v_call: TRBV7-9

cdr3_nt: TGTGCCAGCAGCGCGCCCCCAGGGGAATACGAGCAGTACTTC
cdr3_aa: CASSAPPGEYEQYF
j_call: TRBJ2-7
clone_size: many
d_call: NA
v_call: TRBV9

cdr3_nt: TGCAGTGCTAGAGTTACAGGAGGCCCGAACACTGAAGCTTTCTTT
cdr3_aa: CSARVTGGPNTEAFF
j_call: TRBJ1-1
clone_size: many
d_call: NA
v_call: TRBV20-1

cdr3_nt: TGTGCCAGCAGCTCCCCATCGGTCGGTACAGATACGCAGTATTTT
cdr3_aa: CASSSPSVGTDTQYF
j_call: TRBJ2-3
clone_size: many
d_call: NA
v_call: TRBV11-1

cdr3_nt: TGTGCCAGCAGCCGCGACAGGTCCTTCACAGATACGCAGTATTTT
cdr3_aa: CASSRDRSFTDTQYF
j_call: TRBJ2-3
clone_size: many
d_call: NA
v_call: TRBV7-9

cdr3_nt: TGTGCCAGCAGCTTAGGGGGCCGGGGGAGTGTCCCCTACGAGCAGTACTTC
cdr3_aa: CASSLGGRGSVPYEQYF
j_call: TRBJ2-7
clone_size: many
d_call: NA
v_call: TRBV7-2

cdr3_nt: TGTGCCAGCAGCGTAGCTATTAGCGGGGAGCTGTTTTTT
cdr3_aa: CASSVAISGELFF
j_call: TRBJ2-2
clone_size: NA
d_call: NA
v_call: TRBV9

cdr3_nt: TGCAGTGCTATCAGGGACAGGGGAAATGAGCAGTTCTTC
cdr3_aa: CSAIRDRGNEQFF
j_call: TRBJ2-1
clone_size: many
d_call: TRBD1
v_call: TRBV20-1

cdr3_nt: TGTGCCAGCAGCTTGGCGCCGCGAAGAGGCGAGCAGTACTTC
cdr3_aa: CASSLAPRRGEQYF
j_call: TRBJ2-7
clone_size: many
d_call: NA
v_call: TRBV5-6

cdr3_nt: TGTGCCAGCAGCCCGGAACGGGCACCCCTCCACTTT
cdr3_aa: CASSPERAPLHF
j_call: TRBJ1-6
clone_size: NA
d_call: NA
v_call: TRBV12-3/TRBV12-4

cdr3_nt: TGCGCCAGCAGCTTGGGCGACAGGGGCGGCGAGCAGTACTTC
cdr3_aa: CASSLGDRGGEQYF
j_call: TRBJ2-7
clone_size: many
d_call: TRBD1
v_call: TRBV5-1

cdr3_nt: TGTGCCAGCAGCTTGGTCGACAGGACGAACACTGAAGCTTTCTTT
cdr3_aa: CASSLVDRTNTEAFF
j_call: TRBJ1-1
clone_size: NA
d_call: NA
v_call: TRBV5-8

cdr3_nt: TGCAGCGTTGAGGCTAGACTGGCCAAAAACATTCAGTACTTC
cdr3_aa: CSVEARLAKNIQYF
j_call: TRBJ2-4
clone_size: many
d_call: NA
v_call: TRBV29-1

cdr3_nt: TGCAGTGCACTTAGTGGCGGGGGAGGGTACGAGCAGTACTTC
cdr3_aa: CSALSGGGGYEQYF
j_call: TRBJ2-7
clone_size: many
d_call: TRBD2
v_call: TRBV20-1

cdr3_nt: TGCAGTGCTAGAGTATCGTCGGTCTACAATGAGCAGTTCTTC
cdr3_aa: CSARVSSVYNEQFF
j_call: TRBJ2-1
clone_size: many
d_call: NA
v_call: TRBV20-1

cdr3_nt: TGCAGCGTTGCCGACGTCGGCTACACCTTC
cdr3_aa: CSVADVGYTF
j_call: TRBJ1-2
clone_size: many
d_call: NA
v_call: TRBV29-1

cdr3_nt: TGTGCCAGCAGTCCCGGGACTAGCAGAGGGGCCGGGGAGCTGTTTTTT
cdr3_aa: CASSPGTSRGAGELFF
j_call: TRBJ2-2
clone_size: many
d_call: TRBD2
v_call: TRBV6-5

cdr3_nt: TGTGCCAGCAGCCCACTGGGGGAGACCCAGTACTTC
cdr3_aa: CASSPLGETQYF
j_call: TRBJ2-5
clone_size: many
d_call: NA
v_call: TRBV7-2

cdr3_nt: TGTGCCAGCAGTTTAGGGCGGGGAGAGACCCAGTACTTC
cdr3_aa: CASSLGRGETQYF
j_call: TRBJ2-5
clone_size: many
d_call: NA
v_call: TRBV12-3/TRBV12-4

cdr3_nt: TGTGCCAGTGGACTAGCGGGAGGGCCAGGGGGTGAGCAGTTCTTC
cdr3_aa: CASGLAGGPGGEQFF
j_call: TRBJ2-1
clone_size: many
d_call: TRBD2
v_call: TRBV6-2/TRBV6-3

cdr3_nt: TGCAGTGCGAGACCTGGGACGCACTACGAGCAGTACTTC
cdr3_aa: CSARPGTHYEQYF
j_call: TRBJ2-7
clone_size: many
d_call: NA
v_call: TRBV20-1

cdr3_nt: TGTGCCAGCAGCTTGTATTTATTCGGGACTAGCTTCTCCTACGAGCAGTACTTC
cdr3_aa: CASSLYLFGTSFSYEQYF
j_call: TRBJ2-7
clone_size: many
d_call: TRBD2
v_call: TRBV11-2

cdr3_nt: TGTGCCAGCAGTTACGCCCCGACTGGAAACACCATATATTTT
cdr3_aa: CASSYAPTGNTIYF
j_call: TRBJ1-3
clone_size: many
d_call: NA
v_call: TRBV6-5

cdr3_nt: TGTGCCAGCAGCTTAGCAGGGAATTTATACAATGAGCAGTTCTTC
cdr3_aa: CASSLAGNLYNEQFF
j_call: TRBJ2-1
clone_size: many
d_call: NA
v_call: TRBV7-8

cdr3_nt: TGCAGCGCCGGGACTCCTACCTACGAGCAGTACTTC
cdr3_aa: CSAGTPTYEQYF
j_call: TRBJ2-7
clone_size: many
d_call: NA
v_call: TRBV29-1

cdr3_nt: TGCAGTGCTAGTGTAGAGGGAGAGACCCAGTACTTC
cdr3_aa: CSASVEGETQYF
j_call: TRBJ2-5
clone_size: many
d_call: NA
v_call: TRBV20-1

cdr3_nt: TGCAGTGCCCGAATGCGGGGAGCTAACTATGGCTACACCTTC
cdr3_aa: CSARMRGANYGYTF
j_call: TRBJ1-2
clone_size: many
d_call: NA
v_call: TRBV20-1

cdr3_nt: TGTGCCAGCACCCTCGGGCTCCCAGCCAAAAACATTCAGTACTTC
cdr3_aa: CASTLGLPAKNIQYF
j_call: TRBJ2-4
clone_size: many
d_call: NA
v_call: TRBV12-3/TRBV12-4

cdr3_nt: TGTGCCAGCTCACTTTCGCCGGGACTAGCGGAGACAGATACGCAGTATTTT
cdr3_aa: CASSLSPGLAETDTQYF
j_call: TRBJ2-3
clone_size: NA
d_call: TRBD2
v_call: TRBV18

cdr3_nt: TGTGCCAGCAGCTTGCCCGGGACAGGGTATAATGGCTACACCTTC
cdr3_aa: CASSLPGTGYNGYTF
j_call: TRBJ1-2
clone_size: NA
d_call: TRBD1
v_call: TRBV7-9

cdr3_nt: TGCAGTGCTTCCCCAGGAGTACTCGAGCAGTACTTC
cdr3_aa: CSASPGVLEQYF
j_call: TRBJ2-7
clone_size: many
d_call: NA
v_call: TRBV20-1

cdr3_nt: TGCAGTGCTAGCTTGTCGAACCAAAACTCCTACGAGCAGTACTTC
cdr3_aa: CSASLSNQNSYEQYF
j_call: TRBJ2-7
clone_size: many
d_call: NA
v_call: TRBV20-1

cdr3_nt: TGCGCCAGCAGCTTGATTTTTGCAAATGTGAACACCGGGGAGCTGTTTTTT
cdr3_aa: CASSLIFANVNTGELFF
j_call: TRBJ2-2
clone_size: many
d_call: NA
v_call: TRBV5-1

cdr3_nt: TGTGCCAGCAGCTTAGCCAAAGCGGGAGGGTCCTACGAGCAGTACTTC
cdr3_aa: CASSLAKAGGSYEQYF
j_call: TRBJ2-7
clone_size: many
d_call: TRBD2
v_call: TRBV7-2

cdr3_nt: TGCAGTGCTACCCCCCCACCATCTCATAGCCCGATGTACGAGCAGTACTTC
cdr3_aa: CSATPPPSHSPMYEQYF
j_call: TRBJ2-7
clone_size: few
d_call: NA
v_call: TRBV20-1

cdr3_nt: TGTGCCAGCAGCTTAGCGGGGGGTCGGGAGCTGTTTTTT
cdr3_aa: CASSLAGGRELFF
j_call: TRBJ2-2
clone_size: many
d_call: NA
v_call: TRBV7-2

cdr3_nt: TGTGCCAGCAGCGATATACCGGGACGCCCCTACAATGAGCAGTTCTTC
cdr3_aa: CASSDIPGRPYNEQFF
j_call: TRBJ2-1
clone_size: many
d_call: NA
v_call: TRBV7-9

cdr3_nt: TGCAGTGCTCGCGCCAGGGGGAACACCGGGGAGCTGTTTTTT
cdr3_aa: CSARARGNTGELFF
j_call: TRBJ2-2
clone_size: many
d_call: NA
v_call: TRBV20-1

cdr3_nt: TGTGCCAGCAGTTTAGCCCAGGCGATGAACAATGAGCAGTTCTTC
cdr3_aa: CASSLAQAMNNEQFF
j_call: TRBJ2-1
clone_size: many
d_call: NA
v_call: TRBV12-3/TRBV12-4

cdr3_nt: TGTGCCACCAGCAGAGGGGGGGCGGAGTCCTACAATGAGCAGTTCTTC
cdr3_aa: CATSRGGAESYNEQFF
j_call: TRBJ2-1
clone_size: many
d_call: NA
v_call: TRBV15